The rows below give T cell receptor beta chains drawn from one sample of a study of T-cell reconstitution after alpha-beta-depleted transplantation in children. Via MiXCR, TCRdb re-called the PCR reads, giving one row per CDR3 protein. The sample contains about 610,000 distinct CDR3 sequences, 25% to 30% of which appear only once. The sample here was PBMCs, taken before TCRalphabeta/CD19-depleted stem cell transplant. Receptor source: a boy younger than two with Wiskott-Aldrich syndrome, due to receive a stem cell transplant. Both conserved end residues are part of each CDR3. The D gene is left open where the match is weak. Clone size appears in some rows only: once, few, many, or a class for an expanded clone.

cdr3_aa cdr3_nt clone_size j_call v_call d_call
CASSLARHLTGTNGYTF TGTGCCAGCAGCTTAGCTCGCCACTTAACAGGGACCAATGGCTACACCTTC - TRBJ1-2 TRBV7-2 -
CASSEQAGVINEQFF TGTGCCAGCAGTGAACAGGCGGGAGTTATCAATGAGCAGTTCTTC few TRBJ2-1 TRBV2 TRBD2
CASSTDFPETQYF TGTGCCAGCAGTACAGACTTCCCAGAGACCCAGTACTTC few TRBJ2-5 TRBV12-3/TRBV12-4 -
CSASGPTSGRAVDLSYEQYF TGCAGTGCTAGTGGACCGACTAGCGGGAGGGCCGTGGACCTATCCTACGAGCAGTACTTC - TRBJ2-7 TRBV20-1 TRBD2
CASSSQRNNEQFF TGTGCCAGCAGTTCGCAGCGGAACAATGAGCAGTTCTTC - TRBJ2-1 TRBV6-6 -
CASSYSTRGGETQYF TGTGCCAGCAGTTACTCTACCCGTGGGGGAGAGACCCAGTACTTC few TRBJ2-5 TRBV6-2/TRBV6-3 -
CASSQEYSENTEAFF TGCGCCAGCAGCCAAGAGTACTCAGAGAACACTGAAGCTTTCTTT - TRBJ1-1 TRBV4-1 -
CASGYEGYQPQHF TGTGCCAGCGGGTATGAGGGGTATCAGCCCCAGCATTTT few TRBJ1-5 TRBV12-3/TRBV12-4 -
CSAQTRIGADTQYF TGCAGTGCCCAGACTAGAATTGGGGCTGATACGCAGTATTTT few TRBJ2-3 TRBV20-1 -
CSAAGGSNVLTF TGCAGCGCCGCGGGGGGTAGTAACGTCCTGACTTTC few TRBJ2-6 TRBV29-1 TRBD2
CASTVAGDRGAGNTIYF TGTGCCAGCACCGTGGCCGGCGACAGGGGGGCTGGAAACACCATATATTTT few TRBJ1-3 TRBV12-3/TRBV12-4 TRBD1